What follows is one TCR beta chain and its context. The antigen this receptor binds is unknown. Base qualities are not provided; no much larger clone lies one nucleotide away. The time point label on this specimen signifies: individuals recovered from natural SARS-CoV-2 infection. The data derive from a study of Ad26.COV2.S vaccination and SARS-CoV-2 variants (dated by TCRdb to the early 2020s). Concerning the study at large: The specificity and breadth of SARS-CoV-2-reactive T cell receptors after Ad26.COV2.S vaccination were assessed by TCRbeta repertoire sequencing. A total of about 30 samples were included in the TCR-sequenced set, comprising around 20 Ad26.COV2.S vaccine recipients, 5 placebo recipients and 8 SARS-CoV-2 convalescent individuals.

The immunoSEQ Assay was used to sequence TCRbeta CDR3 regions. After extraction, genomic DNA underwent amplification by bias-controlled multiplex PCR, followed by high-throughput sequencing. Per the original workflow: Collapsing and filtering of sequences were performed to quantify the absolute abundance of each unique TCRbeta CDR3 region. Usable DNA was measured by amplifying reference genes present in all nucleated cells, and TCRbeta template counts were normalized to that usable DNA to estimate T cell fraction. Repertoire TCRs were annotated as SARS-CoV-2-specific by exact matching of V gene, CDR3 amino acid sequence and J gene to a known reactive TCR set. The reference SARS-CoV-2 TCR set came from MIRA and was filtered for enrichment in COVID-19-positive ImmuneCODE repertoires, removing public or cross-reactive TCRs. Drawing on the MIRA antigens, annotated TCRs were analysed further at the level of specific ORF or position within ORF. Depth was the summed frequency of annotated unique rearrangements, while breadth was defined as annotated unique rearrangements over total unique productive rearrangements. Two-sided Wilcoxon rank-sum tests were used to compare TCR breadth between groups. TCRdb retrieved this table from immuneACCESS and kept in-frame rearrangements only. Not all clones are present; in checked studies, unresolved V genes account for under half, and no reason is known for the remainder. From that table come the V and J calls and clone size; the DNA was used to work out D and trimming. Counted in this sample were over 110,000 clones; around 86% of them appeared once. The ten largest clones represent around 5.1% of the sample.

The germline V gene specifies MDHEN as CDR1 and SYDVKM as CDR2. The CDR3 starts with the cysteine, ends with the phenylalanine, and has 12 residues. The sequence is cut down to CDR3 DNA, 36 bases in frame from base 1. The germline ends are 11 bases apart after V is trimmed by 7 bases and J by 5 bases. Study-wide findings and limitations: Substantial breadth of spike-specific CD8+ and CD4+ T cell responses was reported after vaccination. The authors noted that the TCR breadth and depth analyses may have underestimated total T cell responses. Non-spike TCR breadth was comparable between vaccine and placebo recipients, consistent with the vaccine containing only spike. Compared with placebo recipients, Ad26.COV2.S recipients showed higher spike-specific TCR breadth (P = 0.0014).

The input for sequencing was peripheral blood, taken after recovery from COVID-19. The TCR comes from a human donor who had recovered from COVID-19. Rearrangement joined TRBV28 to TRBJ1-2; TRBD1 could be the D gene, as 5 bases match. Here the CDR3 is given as CASTTDTYGYTF. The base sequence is TGTGCCAGCACCACGGACACTTATGGCTACACCTTC.